The 21 T cell receptor beta chains given below trace back to one sample, sequenced in a study of blood T cell repertoires in COVID-19 (dated by TCRdb to the early 2020s). The library was generated by the immunoSEQ multiplex PCR assay. In its TCRdb copy, this immuneACCESS table keeps in-frame sequences only and misses some clones. Where compared with another copy, unresolved V genes explain less than half of these, and the others have no known cause. The sample data list 250,000 to 300,000 clones, and around 86% of these were observed just once. The top ten clones comprise 3.6% of the sample. The specimen was peripheral blood. All receptors derive from a man between 18 and 35 years old with active or convalescent COVID-19.

The chain employs TRBV7-2 and TRBJ1-1; 7 bases fit TRBD1. This CDR3 region has 17 residues. Losses at the gene ends were 3 bases for V and 0 bases for J; bases not matched to a gene: 10. Germline V gives CDR1 SGHTA, CDR2 FQGNSA. CDR3 residues: CASSLWTGLGVNTEAFF. CDR3 nucleotides: TGTGCCAGCAGCTTGTGGACAGGCTTGGGGGTGAACACTGAAGCTTTCTTT. The whole variable domain, filled in from reference TRBV7-2 and TRBJ1-1, reads GAGVSQSPSNKVTEKGKDVELRCDPISGHTALYWYRQSLGQGLEFLIYFQGNSAPDKSGLPSDRFSAERTGGSVSTLTIQRTQQEDSAVYLCASSLWTGLGVNTEAFFGQGTRLTVV.

J is TRBJ1-5 and V is TRBV28, with 7 nucleotides matching TRBD1. V lost 8 bases to trimming and J lost 5 bases; unmatched junction nucleotides: 6. The CDR3 sequence is 13 residues long. Germline V lookup: CDR1 MDHEN, CDR2 SYDVKM. The CDR3 sequence: CASDSQGDQPQHF. As DNA, the CDR3 is TGTGCCAGCGATTCTCAGGGGGATCAGCCCCAGCATTTT. Supplemented by reference TRBV28 and TRBJ1-5, the full variable domain reads DVKVTQSSRYLVKRTGEKVFLECVQDMDHENMFWYRQDPGLGLRLIYFSYDVKMKEKGDIPEGYSVSREKKERFSLILESASTNQTSMYLCASDSQGDQPQHFGDGTRLSIL.

The rearrangement joins TRBV30 to TRBJ1-1; a possible D gene is TRBD1 (5 bases). Trimming removed 6 bases from V and 7 bases from J, with 21 bases in between. The germline V gene has CDR1 GTSNPN and CDR2 SVGIG (reference sequence). This CDR3 comprises 14 residues. CDR3 in amino acids: CACWGTPEAREAFF. In nucleotides, the CDR3 is TGTGCCTGTTGGGGCACACCCGAGGCCCGTGAAGCTTTCTTT. The complete variable domain, with remaining parts taken from reference TRBV30 and TRBJ1-1, reads SQTIHQWPATLVQPVGSPLSLECTVEGTSNPNLYWYRQAAGRGLQLLFYSVGIGQISSEVPQNLSASRPQDRQFILSSKKLLLSDSGFYLCACWGTPEAREAFFGQGTRLTVV.

Only a few counts were recorded for this clone. The V gene is TRBV7-6, the J gene TRBJ2-7, with D unresolved. CDR3 length equals 13 residues. Germline V CDR1 and CDR2: SGHVS, FNYEAQ. V shed 2 bases and J shed 3 bases, with 8 bases lying between them. The DNA of the CDR3 is TGTGCCAGCAGCTTAAGCCGATTCTACGAGCAGTACTTC. It encodes CASSLSRFYEQYF.

J is TRBJ2-3 and V is TRBV11-3; D may be TRBD2 (6 bases). Trimming removed 5 bases from V and 2 bases from J, with 17 bases in between. CDR3 length equals 16 residues. CDR1 is SGHNT and CDR2 is YENEEA in the germline V gene. CDR3 region: CASSPTGDGLTDTQYF. The CDR3 DNA follows: TGTGCCAGCAGCCCGACGGGGGACGGCCTCACAGATACGCAGTATTTT.

The DNA for the CDR3 is TGTGCCAGCAGTTACTCGTGGGGGGGGCGTCAAGAGACCCAGTACTTC. It specifies CASSYSWGGRQETQYF. The gene calls are TRBV6-5 and TRBJ2-5, with D possibly matching TRBD2 (7 bases). Germline CDR1 MNHEY, CDR2 SVGAGI. The CDR3 spans 16 residues. Trimming pared 0 bases from V and 2 bases from J, leaving 13 bases between.

This clone has just one count. The V gene is TRBV10-3, the J gene TRBJ1-4; 9 bases fit TRBD1. There are 13 residues in the CDR3. The V segment lost 10 bases and the J segment 7 bases; nucleotides outside the gene matches: 7. The germline CDR1 and CDR2 sequences are ENHRY and SYGVKD. The DNA for the CDR3 is TGTGCCACGAACAGGGGGCATGGTGAAAAACTGTTTTTT. It yields the protein CATNRGHGEKLFF.

This clone was seen a single time. V is TRBV2 and J is TRBJ1-3; 9 bases match TRBD1. The V segment lost 5 bases and the J segment 4 bases; nucleotides outside the gene matches: 6. Germline assignment: CDR1 SNHLY and CDR2 FYNNEI. This CDR3 has 15 amino acids. For the CDR3, the DNA is TGTGCCAGCAGTTACAGGGGGCCTTACGGAAACACCATATATTTT. This sequence encodes CASSYRGPYGNTIYF. The whole variable domain, remainder taken from reference TRBV2 and TRBJ1-3, is EPEVTQTPSHQVTQMGQEVILRCVPISNHLYFYWYRQILGQKVEFLVSFYNNEISEKSEIFDDQFSVERPDGSNFTLKIRSTKLEDSAMYFCASSYRGPYGNTIYFGEGSWLTVV.

This clone has only one observation. The rearrangement links TRBV4-2 to TRBJ2-7; TRBD1 matches 8 bases. CDR1 LGHNA and CDR2 YNFKEQ come from the germline V gene. The CDR3 contains 14 residues. With 2 bases clipped from V and 2 bases from J, the junction kept 2 bases outside the gene matches. The CDR3 here is CASSQLGQAYEQYF. DNA for the CDR3: TGTGCCAGCAGCCAACTGGGACAGGCCTACGAGCAGTACTTC.

The V gene is TRBV15, the J gene TRBJ2-5, with 10 nucleotides matching TRBD2. Germline lookup yields CDR1 LNHNV and CDR2 YYDKDF (reference sequence). The CDR3 covers 17 residues. With V trimmed by 3 bases and J by 5 bases, 12 bases remained unmatched. The CDR3 is CATSSSVSGRSGETQYF. CDR3 DNA sequence: TGTGCCACCAGCAGTAGCGTTAGCGGGAGGTCGGGTGAGACCCAGTACTTC.

The rearrangement links TRBV2 to TRBJ1-1; D remains ambiguous. Deletions cut 11 bases from V and 12 bases from J, with 10 bases between. This CDR3 has 8 amino acids. Germline loops: CDR1 SNHLY, CDR2 FYNNEI. The CDR3 DNA follows: TGTGCCGGAGGAACTACTTTCTTT. Protein sequence: CAGGTTFF.

The chain uses TRBV7-2 and TRBJ2-7, with 8 nucleotides matching TRBD2. The J segment lost 3 bases and the V segment lost 7 bases, leaving 5 bases of the junction unmatched. This CDR3 is built from 13 residues. Germline V CDR1 and CDR2: SGHTA, FQGNSA. The CDR3 spells CASNRGGNYEQYF. CDR3 in DNA: TGTGCCAGCAACCGGGGGGGAAACTACGAGCAGTACTTC.

This rearrangement joins TRBV30 to TRBJ2-2, with no clear D. Germline-derived CDR1 and CDR2 are GTSNPN and SVGIG (reference sequence). V lost 2 bases to trimming and J lost 7 bases, with 14 bases between them. The CDR3 has 14 amino acids. CDR3 region: CAWSPQMASGELFF. For the CDR3, the DNA is TGTGCCTGGAGTCCACAGATGGCGAGCGGGGAGCTGTTTTTT.

This chain joins TRBV7-8 and TRBJ2-5; weak D call: TRBD2 (5 bases). Trimming removed 1 base from V and 5 bases from J, with 8 bases in between. CDR1 and CDR2 (germline): SGHVS, FQNEAQ. CDR3 length: 13 residues. The CDR3: CASSLGTGETQYF. The CDR3 nucleotides are TGTGCCAGCAGCTTAGGCACGGGGGAGACCCAGTACTTC.

This clone appeared a single time. This chain connects TRBV5-4 to TRBJ2-3, with 12 positions matching TRBD2. The CDR3 length is 16 residues. Germline V lookup: CDR1 SGHNT, CDR2 YYREEE (reference sequence). With 1 base clipped from V and 5 bases from J, the junction kept 5 bases outside the gene matches. The CDR3 loop reads CASSLRLAGELDTQYF. The CDR3 DNA is TGTGCCAGCAGCTTGAGACTAGCGGGGGAATTAGATACGCAGTATTTT.

The CDR3 loop is CASSYVNSGGNFQETQYF. CDR3 sequence (DNA): TGTGCCAGCAGTTACGTGAATAGCGGGGGAAATTTCCAAGAGACCCAGTACTTC. This chain joins TRBV6-2 or TRBV6-3 and TRBJ2-5, with 9 bases identical to TRBD2. The germline gives CDR1 MNHEY, CDR2 SVGEGT. The J segment lost 1 base and the V segment lost 2 bases, leaving 11 bases of the junction unmatched. This CDR3 is built from 18 residues.

This chain links TRBV2 with TRBJ2-1; perhaps TRBD1 as D (5 bases). CDR3 length: 13 residues. Trimming pared 5 bases from V and 9 bases from J, leaving 14 bases between. The V gene's germline CDR1 is SNHLY and CDR2 FYNNEI. The CDR3 bases are TGTGCCAGCAGTCCAGGGTTTTACGGTGAGCAGTTCTTC. Amino acid sequence: CASSPGFYGEQFF.

The chain joins TRBV15 to TRBJ1-2; 8 positions match TRBD1. The J segment lost 0 bases and the V segment lost 5 bases, leaving 11 bases of the junction unmatched. CDR3 length: 17 amino acids. Germline assignment: CDR1 LNHNV and CDR2 YYDKDF (reference sequence). CDR3 nucleotides: TGTGCCACCAGCCAGAGGCGGCAGGGGGCGGCTAACTATGGCTACACCTTC. Translated, it gives CATSQRRQGAANYGYTF.

The V call is TRBV5-6, the J call TRBJ2-5; D unresolved. The CDR3 has 13 residues. Germline CDR1 reads SGHDT; CDR2 reads YYEEEE. Trimming left V 4 bases short and J 5 bases short, with 12 bases between. The CDR3, as DNA: TGTGCCAGCAGCATACGGGTTAGGGAGACCCAGTACTTC. This translates into CASSIRVRETQYF.

The J gene is TRBJ1-1, the V gene TRBV27, with D perhaps TRBD1 (5 bases). V lost 8 bases, J lost 6 bases, and 13 bases lay in between. This CDR3 is 12 amino acids long. Germline V gives CDR1 MNHEY, CDR2 SMNVEV (reference sequence). DNA of the CDR3: TGTGCCAGCGGCCCCTCGGGGGCTGAAGCTTTCTTT. As protein: CASGPSGAEAFF.

The chain joins TRBV14 to TRBJ2-7, with D tentatively TRBD2 (6 bases). The V end was cut by 5 bases, the J end by 1 base, with 12 bases between. The germline gives CDR1 SGHDN, CDR2 FVKESK. The CDR3 length is 14 residues. DNA for the CDR3: TGTGCCAGCAGCTCTCCCGGGGGATCCTACGAGCAGTACTTC. This gives the protein CASSSPGGSYEQYF.